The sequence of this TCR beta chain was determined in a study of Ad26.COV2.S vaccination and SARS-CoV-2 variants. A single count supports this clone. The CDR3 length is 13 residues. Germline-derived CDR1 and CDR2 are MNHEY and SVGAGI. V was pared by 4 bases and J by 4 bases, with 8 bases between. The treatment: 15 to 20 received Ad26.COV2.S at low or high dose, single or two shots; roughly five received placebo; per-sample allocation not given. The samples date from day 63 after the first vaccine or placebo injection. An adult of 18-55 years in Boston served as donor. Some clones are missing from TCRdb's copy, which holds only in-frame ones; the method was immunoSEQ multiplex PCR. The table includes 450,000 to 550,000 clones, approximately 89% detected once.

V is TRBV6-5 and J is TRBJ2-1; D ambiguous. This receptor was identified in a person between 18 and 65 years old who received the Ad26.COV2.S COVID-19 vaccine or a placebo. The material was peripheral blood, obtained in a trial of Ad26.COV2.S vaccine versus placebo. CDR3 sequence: CASSSDSYNEQFF. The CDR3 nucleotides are TGTGCCAGCAGTTCCGACTCGTACAATGAGCAGTTCTTC.